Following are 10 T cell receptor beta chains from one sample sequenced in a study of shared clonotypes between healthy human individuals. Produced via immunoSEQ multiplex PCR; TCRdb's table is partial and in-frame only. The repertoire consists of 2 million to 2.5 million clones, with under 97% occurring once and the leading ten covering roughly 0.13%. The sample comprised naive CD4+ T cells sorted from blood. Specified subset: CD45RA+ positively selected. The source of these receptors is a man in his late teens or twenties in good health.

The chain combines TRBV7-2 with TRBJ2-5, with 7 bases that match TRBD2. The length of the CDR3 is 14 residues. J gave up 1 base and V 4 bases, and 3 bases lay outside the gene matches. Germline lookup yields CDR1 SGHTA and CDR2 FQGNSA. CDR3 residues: CASSYQRGQETQYF. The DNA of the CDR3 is TGTGCCAGCAGCTACCAGCGGGGCCAAGAGACCCAGTACTTC.

CDR3 amino acids: CASKQGDYGYTF. The CDR3 DNA follows: TGTGCCAGCAAACAGGGGGACTATGGCTACACCTTC. V is TRBV6-6 and J is TRBJ1-2; 8 nucleotides agree with TRBD1. In germline, CDR1 is MNHNY, CDR2 SVGAGI (reference sequence). Trimming took 7 bases from V and 3 from J; bases not matched to a gene: 1. The CDR3 is 12 amino acids.

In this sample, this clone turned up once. CDR3 DNA: TGTGCCAGCAGCAATGGACAGGGGGTGGGCGAGCAGTACTTC. Residues: CASSNGQGVGEQYF. The genes are TRBV7-2 and TRBJ2-7, with 10 bases aligning to TRBD1. Germline V CDR1 and CDR2: SGHTA, FQGNSA. The CDR3 covers 14 residues. The J segment lost 6 bases and the V segment lost 5 bases, leaving 7 bases of the junction unmatched. Filled out from reference TRBV7-2 and TRBJ2-7, the complete variable domain reads GAGVSQSPSNKVTEKGKDVELRCDPISGHTALYWYRQSLGQGLEFLIYFQGNSAPDKSGLPSDRFSAERTGGSVSTLTIQRTQQEDSAVYLCASSNGQGVGEQYFGPGTRLTVT.

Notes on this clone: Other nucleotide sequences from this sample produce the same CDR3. Here the CDR3 DNA reads TGTGCCAGCTCACCAGCGAGCACAGATACGCAGTATTTT. Its protein is CASSPASTDTQYF. V and J are TRBV18 and TRBJ2-3; unclear D gene. V dropped 2 bases and J dropped 0 bases, with 3 bases sitting between them. Germline assignment: CDR1 KGHSH and CDR2 LQKENI. This CDR3 comprises 13 residues.

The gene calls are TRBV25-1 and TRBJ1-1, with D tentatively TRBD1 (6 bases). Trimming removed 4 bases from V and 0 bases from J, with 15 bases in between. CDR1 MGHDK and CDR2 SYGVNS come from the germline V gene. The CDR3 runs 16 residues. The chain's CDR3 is CASSGPRTDMNTEAFF. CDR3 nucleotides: TGTGCCAGCAGTGGACCCAGGACAGATATGAACACTGAAGCTTTCTTT. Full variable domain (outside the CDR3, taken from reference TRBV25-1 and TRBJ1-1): EADIYQTPRYLVIGTGKKITLECSQTMGHDKMYWYQQDPGMELHLIHYSYGVNSTEKGDLSSESTVSRIRTEHFPLTLESARPSHTSQYLCASSGPRTDMNTEAFFGQGTRLTVV.

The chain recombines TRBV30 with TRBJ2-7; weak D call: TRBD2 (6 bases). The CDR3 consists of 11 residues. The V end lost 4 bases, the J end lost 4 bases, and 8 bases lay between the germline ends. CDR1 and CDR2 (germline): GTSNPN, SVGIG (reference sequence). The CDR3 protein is CAWTGDYEQYF. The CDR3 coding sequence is TGTGCCTGGACGGGAGATTACGAGCAGTACTTC. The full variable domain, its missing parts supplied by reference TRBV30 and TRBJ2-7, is SQTIHQWPATLVQPVGSPLSLECTVEGTSNPNLYWYRQAAGRGLQLLFYSVGIGQISSEVPQNLSASRPQDRQFILSSKKLLLSDSGFYLCAWTGDYEQYFGPGTRLTVT.

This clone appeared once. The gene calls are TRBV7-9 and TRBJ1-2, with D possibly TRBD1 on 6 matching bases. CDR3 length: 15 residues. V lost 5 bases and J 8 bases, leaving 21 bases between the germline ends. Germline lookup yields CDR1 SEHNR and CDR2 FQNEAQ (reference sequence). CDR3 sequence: CASSPKAAGELGYTF. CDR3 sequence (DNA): TGTGCCAGCAGCCCAAAGGCGGCAGGGGAATTGGGCTACACCTTC. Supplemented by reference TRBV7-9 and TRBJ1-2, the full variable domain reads DTGVSQNPRHKITKRGQNVTFRCDPISEHNRLYWYRQTLGQGPEFLTYFQNEAQLEKSRLLSDRFSAERPKGSFSTLEIQRTEQGDSAMYLCASSPKAAGELGYTFGSGTRLTVV.

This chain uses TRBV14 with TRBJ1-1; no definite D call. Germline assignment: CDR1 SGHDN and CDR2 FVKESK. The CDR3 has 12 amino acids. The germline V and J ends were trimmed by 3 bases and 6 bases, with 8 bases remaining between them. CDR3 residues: CASSHLMAEAFF. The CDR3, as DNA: TGTGCCAGCAGCCACTTAATGGCTGAAGCTTTCTTT. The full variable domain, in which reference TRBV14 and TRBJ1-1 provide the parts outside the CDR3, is EAGVTQFPSHSVIEKGQTVTLRCDPISGHDNLYWYRRVMGKEIKFLLHFVKESKQDESGMPNNRFLAERTGGTYSTLKVQPAELEDSGVYFCASSHLMAEAFFGQGTRLTVV.

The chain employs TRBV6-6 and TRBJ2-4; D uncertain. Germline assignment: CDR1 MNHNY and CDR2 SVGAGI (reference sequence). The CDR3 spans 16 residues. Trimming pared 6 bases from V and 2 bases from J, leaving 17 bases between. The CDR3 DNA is TGTGCCAGCAGCCCAGACTCCGGAGTTTCCAAAAACATTCAGTACTTC. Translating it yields CASSPDSGVSKNIQYF.

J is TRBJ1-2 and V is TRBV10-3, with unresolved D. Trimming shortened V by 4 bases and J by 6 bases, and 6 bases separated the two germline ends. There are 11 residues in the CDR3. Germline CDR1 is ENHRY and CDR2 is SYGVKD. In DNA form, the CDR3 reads TGTGCCATCAGTGCACCGGATGGCTACACCTTC. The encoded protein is CAISAPDGYTF.